Listed below are T cell receptor beta chains from one sample, sequenced in a study of beta chain features in type 1 diabetes. The protocol was immunoSEQ multiplex PCR, while the TCRdb copy is restricted to in-frame clones and leaves out a portion. Of almost 250,000 clones in the sample, around 14% were seen once. Sequenced input: naive CD4+ T cells from blood. The receptors were sampled from a woman in her forties in good health. The CDR3 runs from the conserved cysteine through the conserved F or W. A D gene is named only where the DNA matches it firmly. The listing skips clone size in some rows; elsewhere it reads once, few, many or a size class.

. TRBJ2-5 14 TRBV6-1 TRBD1 TGTGCCAGCAGTTCCGGGACAGCCCAAGAGACCCAGTACTTC CASSSGTAQETQYF
few TRBJ2-3 13 TRBV6-5 . TGTGCCAGCAAGGACACCGGGACAGATACGCAGTATTTT CASKDTGTDTQYF
few TRBJ2-3 17 TRBV5-1 TRBD2 TGCGCCAGCAGCTTGGGGTATGGGCGGGGGAGCACAGATACGCAGTATTTT CASSLGYGRGSTDTQYF
. TRBJ1-1 10 TRBV20-1 . TGCAGTGCTAGAGGGGAGCAAGCTTTCTTT CSARGEQAFF
. TRBJ1-2 13 TRBV2 . TGTGCCAGCAGTGACCAGGGGAACTATGGCTACACCTTC CASSDQGNYGYTF
few TRBJ1-1 15 TRBV9 . TGTGCCAGCAGCGTTCGACAGCTCGGGAACACTGAAGCTTTCTTT CASSVRQLGNTEAFF
. TRBJ1-6 15 TRBV25-1 TRBD1 TGTGCCAGCAGTGGGAGGGACAGGGGGTTTGGACCCCTCCACTTT CASSGRDRGFGPLHF
. TRBJ2-3 15 TRBV5-1 TRBD2 TGCGCCAGCAGCGGTAGCGGGGACCGCACAGATACGCAGTATTTT CASSGSGDRTDTQYF
few TRBJ2-7 13 TRBV7-2 . TGTGCCAGCAGCTTATATCCAGGCTCCTTATGGTACTTC CASSLYPGSLWYF
few TRBJ2-7 14 TRBV19 TRBD1 TGTGCCAGTAGTATCGACAGGGGTCCTCGCGAGCAGTACTTC CASSIDRGPREQYF
. TRBJ2-5 15 TRBV2 . TGTGCCAGCAGTTCCTACGGGACTGGGCAAGAGACCCAGTACTTC CASSSYGTGQETQYF
few TRBJ2-2 16 TRBV11-2 TRBD2 TGTGCCAGCAGCAATCCCGGGACTAGGGACGCCGGGGAGCTGTTTTTT CASSNPGTRDAGELFF